This TCR beta chain was sequenced during a study of cytomegalovirus exposure and HLA in healthy donors. Concerning this clone: Its antigen is still unknown.

Among the donors, all were healthy bone marrow donors. PCR involved 60 Vbeta and 13 Jbeta primers. Sequencing used immunoSEQ multiplex PCR; TCRdb keeps in-frame clones, though not all of them. Seen here are more than 95,000 clones, over 65% observed once, and the top ten hold roughly 12%. Germline loops: CDR1 LNHNV, CDR2 YYDKDF (reference sequence). The CDR3 runs to 14 residues. V gave up 5 bases and J gave up 2 bases; unmatched junction bases: 5. Study results and limitations: Sequence variants that were highly shared formed a cluster that was likely a sequencing artifact. Cytomegalovirus-associated status was assigned to more than 150 TCR beta chains. A later analysis found TCR association rates differed by HLA locus, highest for DRB1 and lowest for HLA-C.

V usage is TRBV15 and J usage is TRBJ2-5; 7 bases agree with TRBD1. This clonotype was sampled from a woman aged 45-60 years in good health and CMV-seropositive. What was sequenced was PBMCs. The CDR3 loop reads CATSGPGQQETQYF. Here the CDR3 DNA reads TGTGCCACCAGCGGGCCGGGACAGCAAGAGACCCAGTACTTC.